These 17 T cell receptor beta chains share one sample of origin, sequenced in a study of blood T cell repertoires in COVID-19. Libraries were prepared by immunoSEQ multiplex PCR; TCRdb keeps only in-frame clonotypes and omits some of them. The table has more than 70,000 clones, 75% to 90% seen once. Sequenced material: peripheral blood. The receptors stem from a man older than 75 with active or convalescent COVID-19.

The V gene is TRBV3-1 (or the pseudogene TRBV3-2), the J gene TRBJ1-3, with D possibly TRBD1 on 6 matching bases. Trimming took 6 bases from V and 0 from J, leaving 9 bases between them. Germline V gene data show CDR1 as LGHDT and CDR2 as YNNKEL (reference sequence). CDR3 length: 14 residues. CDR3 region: CASRPRGSGNTIYF. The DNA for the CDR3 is TGTGCCAGCAGACCCAGGGGCTCTGGAAACACCATATATTTT.

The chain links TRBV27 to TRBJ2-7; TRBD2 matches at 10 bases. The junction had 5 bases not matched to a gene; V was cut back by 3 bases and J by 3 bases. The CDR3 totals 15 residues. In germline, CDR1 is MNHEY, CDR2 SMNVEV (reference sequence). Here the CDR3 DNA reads TGTGCCAGCAGTTTTGGACTAGCGGCCGGCTACGAGCAGTACTTC. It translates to CASSFGLAAGYEQYF.

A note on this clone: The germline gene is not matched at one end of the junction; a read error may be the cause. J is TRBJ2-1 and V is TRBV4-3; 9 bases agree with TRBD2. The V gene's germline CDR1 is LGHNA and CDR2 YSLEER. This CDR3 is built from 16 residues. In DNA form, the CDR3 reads TGCGCCAGCAGCAAAGAGACCGGGACTAGCCGCTTGGAGCAGTTCTTC. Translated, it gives CASSKETGTSRLEQFF.

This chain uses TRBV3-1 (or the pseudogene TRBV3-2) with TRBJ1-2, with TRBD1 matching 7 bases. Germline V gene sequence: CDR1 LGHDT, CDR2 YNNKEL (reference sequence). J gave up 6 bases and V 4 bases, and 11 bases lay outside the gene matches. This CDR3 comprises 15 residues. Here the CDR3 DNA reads TGTGCCAGCAGCCCTCGCACCTCGGGACAGCATGGCTACACCTTC. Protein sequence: CASSPRTSGQHGYTF.

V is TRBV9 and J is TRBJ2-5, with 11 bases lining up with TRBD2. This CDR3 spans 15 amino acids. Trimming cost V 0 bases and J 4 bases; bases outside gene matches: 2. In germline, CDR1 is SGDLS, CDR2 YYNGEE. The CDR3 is CASSVDSGRGETQYF. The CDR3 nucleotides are TGTGCCAGCAGCGTAGATAGCGGGAGGGGAGAGACCCAGTACTTC.

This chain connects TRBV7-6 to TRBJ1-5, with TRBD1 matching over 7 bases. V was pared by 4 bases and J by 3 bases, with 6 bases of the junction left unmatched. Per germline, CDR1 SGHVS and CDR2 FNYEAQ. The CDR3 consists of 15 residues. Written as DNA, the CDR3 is TGTGCCAGCAGCTATACGACAGGGAACAATCAGCCCCAGCATTTT. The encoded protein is CASSYTTGNNQPQHF.

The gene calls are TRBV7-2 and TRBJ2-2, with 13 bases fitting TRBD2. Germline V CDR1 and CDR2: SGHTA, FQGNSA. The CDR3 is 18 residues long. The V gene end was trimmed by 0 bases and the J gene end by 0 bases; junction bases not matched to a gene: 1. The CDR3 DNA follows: TGTGCCAGCAGCTTAGCGGGACTAGCGGGGACGAACACCGGGGAGCTGTTTTTT. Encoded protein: CASSLAGLAGTNTGELFF.

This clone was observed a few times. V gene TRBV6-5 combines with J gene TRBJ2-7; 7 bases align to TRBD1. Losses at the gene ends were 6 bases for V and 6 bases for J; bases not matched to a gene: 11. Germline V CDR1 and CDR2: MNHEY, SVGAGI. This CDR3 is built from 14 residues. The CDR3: CASRGQTGVGEQYF. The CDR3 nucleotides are TGTGCCAGCAGGGGACAAACAGGGGTGGGCGAGCAGTACTTC.

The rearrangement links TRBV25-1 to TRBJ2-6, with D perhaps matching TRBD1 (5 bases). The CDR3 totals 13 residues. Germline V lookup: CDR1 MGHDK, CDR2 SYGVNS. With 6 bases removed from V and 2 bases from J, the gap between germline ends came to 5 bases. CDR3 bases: TGTGCCAGCAGGGACACTGGGGCCAACGTCCTGACTTTC. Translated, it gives CASRDTGANVLTF.

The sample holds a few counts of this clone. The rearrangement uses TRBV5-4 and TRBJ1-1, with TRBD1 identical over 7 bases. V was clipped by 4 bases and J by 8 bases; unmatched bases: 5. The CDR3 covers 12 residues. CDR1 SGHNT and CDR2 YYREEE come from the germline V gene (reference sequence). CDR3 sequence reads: CASSMTGREAFF. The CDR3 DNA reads TGTGCCAGCAGCATGACAGGGAGGGAAGCTTTCTTT.

The CDR3 spells CASSQDLGQISGANVLTF. CDR3 nucleotide sequence: TGCGCCAGCAGCCAAGATTTGGGACAGATTTCTGGGGCCAACGTCCTGACTTTC. The chain couples TRBV4-3 to TRBJ2-6, with 7 nucleotides matching TRBD1. The CDR3 spans 18 residues. The germline V gene encodes CDR1 LGHNA and CDR2 YSLEER. J lost 1 base, V lost 0 bases, and 6 bases had no gene match.

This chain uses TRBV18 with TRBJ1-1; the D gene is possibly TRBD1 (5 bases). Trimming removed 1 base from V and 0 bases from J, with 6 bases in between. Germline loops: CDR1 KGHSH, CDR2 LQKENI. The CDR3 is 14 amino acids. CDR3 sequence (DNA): TGTGCCAGCTCACCACAGACAGTGAACACTGAAGCTTTCTTT. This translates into CASSPQTVNTEAFF.

CDR3 residues: CASSGGRGADTQYF. The CDR3 DNA follows: TGTGCCAGCAGTGGGGGGAGAGGGGCAGATACGCAGTATTTT. This chain uses TRBV28 with TRBJ2-3; a possible D gene is TRBD2 (6 bases). The CDR3 runs to 14 residues. Germline CDR1 reads MDHEN; CDR2 reads SYDVKM. V lost 5 bases, J lost 4 bases, and 13 bases lay in between.

Here the CDR3 DNA reads TGCGCCAGCAGCCAAGGGACAGGGCCTGAAAAACTGTTTTTT. It is translated as CASSQGTGPEKLFF. The chain employs TRBV4-1 and TRBJ1-4, with 8 bases fitting TRBD1. V trimming: 1 base; J trimming: 7 bases; junction bases outside the gene matches: 2. Germline CDR1 reads MGHRA; CDR2 reads YSYEKL. The CDR3 contains 14 residues.

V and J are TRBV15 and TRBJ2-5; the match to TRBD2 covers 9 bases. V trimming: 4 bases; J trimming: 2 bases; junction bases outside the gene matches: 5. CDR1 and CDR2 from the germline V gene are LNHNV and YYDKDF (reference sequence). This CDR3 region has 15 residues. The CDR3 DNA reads TGTGCCACCAGCACCTGGACTAGCGCACAAGAGACCCAGTACTTC. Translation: CATSTWTSAQETQYF.

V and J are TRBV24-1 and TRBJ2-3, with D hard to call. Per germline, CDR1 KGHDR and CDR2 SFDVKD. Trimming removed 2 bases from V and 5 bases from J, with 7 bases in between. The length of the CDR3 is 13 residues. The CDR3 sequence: CATSDSLIDTQYF. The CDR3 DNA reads TGTGCCACCAGTGATTCCCTAATAGATACGCAGTATTTT.

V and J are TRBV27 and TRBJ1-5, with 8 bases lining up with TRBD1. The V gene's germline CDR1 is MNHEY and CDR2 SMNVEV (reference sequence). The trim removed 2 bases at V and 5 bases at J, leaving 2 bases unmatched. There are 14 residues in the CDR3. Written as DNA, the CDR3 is TGTGCCAGCAGTTTAGGACAGGGCCATCAGCCCCAGCATTTT. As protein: CASSLGQGHQPQHF.